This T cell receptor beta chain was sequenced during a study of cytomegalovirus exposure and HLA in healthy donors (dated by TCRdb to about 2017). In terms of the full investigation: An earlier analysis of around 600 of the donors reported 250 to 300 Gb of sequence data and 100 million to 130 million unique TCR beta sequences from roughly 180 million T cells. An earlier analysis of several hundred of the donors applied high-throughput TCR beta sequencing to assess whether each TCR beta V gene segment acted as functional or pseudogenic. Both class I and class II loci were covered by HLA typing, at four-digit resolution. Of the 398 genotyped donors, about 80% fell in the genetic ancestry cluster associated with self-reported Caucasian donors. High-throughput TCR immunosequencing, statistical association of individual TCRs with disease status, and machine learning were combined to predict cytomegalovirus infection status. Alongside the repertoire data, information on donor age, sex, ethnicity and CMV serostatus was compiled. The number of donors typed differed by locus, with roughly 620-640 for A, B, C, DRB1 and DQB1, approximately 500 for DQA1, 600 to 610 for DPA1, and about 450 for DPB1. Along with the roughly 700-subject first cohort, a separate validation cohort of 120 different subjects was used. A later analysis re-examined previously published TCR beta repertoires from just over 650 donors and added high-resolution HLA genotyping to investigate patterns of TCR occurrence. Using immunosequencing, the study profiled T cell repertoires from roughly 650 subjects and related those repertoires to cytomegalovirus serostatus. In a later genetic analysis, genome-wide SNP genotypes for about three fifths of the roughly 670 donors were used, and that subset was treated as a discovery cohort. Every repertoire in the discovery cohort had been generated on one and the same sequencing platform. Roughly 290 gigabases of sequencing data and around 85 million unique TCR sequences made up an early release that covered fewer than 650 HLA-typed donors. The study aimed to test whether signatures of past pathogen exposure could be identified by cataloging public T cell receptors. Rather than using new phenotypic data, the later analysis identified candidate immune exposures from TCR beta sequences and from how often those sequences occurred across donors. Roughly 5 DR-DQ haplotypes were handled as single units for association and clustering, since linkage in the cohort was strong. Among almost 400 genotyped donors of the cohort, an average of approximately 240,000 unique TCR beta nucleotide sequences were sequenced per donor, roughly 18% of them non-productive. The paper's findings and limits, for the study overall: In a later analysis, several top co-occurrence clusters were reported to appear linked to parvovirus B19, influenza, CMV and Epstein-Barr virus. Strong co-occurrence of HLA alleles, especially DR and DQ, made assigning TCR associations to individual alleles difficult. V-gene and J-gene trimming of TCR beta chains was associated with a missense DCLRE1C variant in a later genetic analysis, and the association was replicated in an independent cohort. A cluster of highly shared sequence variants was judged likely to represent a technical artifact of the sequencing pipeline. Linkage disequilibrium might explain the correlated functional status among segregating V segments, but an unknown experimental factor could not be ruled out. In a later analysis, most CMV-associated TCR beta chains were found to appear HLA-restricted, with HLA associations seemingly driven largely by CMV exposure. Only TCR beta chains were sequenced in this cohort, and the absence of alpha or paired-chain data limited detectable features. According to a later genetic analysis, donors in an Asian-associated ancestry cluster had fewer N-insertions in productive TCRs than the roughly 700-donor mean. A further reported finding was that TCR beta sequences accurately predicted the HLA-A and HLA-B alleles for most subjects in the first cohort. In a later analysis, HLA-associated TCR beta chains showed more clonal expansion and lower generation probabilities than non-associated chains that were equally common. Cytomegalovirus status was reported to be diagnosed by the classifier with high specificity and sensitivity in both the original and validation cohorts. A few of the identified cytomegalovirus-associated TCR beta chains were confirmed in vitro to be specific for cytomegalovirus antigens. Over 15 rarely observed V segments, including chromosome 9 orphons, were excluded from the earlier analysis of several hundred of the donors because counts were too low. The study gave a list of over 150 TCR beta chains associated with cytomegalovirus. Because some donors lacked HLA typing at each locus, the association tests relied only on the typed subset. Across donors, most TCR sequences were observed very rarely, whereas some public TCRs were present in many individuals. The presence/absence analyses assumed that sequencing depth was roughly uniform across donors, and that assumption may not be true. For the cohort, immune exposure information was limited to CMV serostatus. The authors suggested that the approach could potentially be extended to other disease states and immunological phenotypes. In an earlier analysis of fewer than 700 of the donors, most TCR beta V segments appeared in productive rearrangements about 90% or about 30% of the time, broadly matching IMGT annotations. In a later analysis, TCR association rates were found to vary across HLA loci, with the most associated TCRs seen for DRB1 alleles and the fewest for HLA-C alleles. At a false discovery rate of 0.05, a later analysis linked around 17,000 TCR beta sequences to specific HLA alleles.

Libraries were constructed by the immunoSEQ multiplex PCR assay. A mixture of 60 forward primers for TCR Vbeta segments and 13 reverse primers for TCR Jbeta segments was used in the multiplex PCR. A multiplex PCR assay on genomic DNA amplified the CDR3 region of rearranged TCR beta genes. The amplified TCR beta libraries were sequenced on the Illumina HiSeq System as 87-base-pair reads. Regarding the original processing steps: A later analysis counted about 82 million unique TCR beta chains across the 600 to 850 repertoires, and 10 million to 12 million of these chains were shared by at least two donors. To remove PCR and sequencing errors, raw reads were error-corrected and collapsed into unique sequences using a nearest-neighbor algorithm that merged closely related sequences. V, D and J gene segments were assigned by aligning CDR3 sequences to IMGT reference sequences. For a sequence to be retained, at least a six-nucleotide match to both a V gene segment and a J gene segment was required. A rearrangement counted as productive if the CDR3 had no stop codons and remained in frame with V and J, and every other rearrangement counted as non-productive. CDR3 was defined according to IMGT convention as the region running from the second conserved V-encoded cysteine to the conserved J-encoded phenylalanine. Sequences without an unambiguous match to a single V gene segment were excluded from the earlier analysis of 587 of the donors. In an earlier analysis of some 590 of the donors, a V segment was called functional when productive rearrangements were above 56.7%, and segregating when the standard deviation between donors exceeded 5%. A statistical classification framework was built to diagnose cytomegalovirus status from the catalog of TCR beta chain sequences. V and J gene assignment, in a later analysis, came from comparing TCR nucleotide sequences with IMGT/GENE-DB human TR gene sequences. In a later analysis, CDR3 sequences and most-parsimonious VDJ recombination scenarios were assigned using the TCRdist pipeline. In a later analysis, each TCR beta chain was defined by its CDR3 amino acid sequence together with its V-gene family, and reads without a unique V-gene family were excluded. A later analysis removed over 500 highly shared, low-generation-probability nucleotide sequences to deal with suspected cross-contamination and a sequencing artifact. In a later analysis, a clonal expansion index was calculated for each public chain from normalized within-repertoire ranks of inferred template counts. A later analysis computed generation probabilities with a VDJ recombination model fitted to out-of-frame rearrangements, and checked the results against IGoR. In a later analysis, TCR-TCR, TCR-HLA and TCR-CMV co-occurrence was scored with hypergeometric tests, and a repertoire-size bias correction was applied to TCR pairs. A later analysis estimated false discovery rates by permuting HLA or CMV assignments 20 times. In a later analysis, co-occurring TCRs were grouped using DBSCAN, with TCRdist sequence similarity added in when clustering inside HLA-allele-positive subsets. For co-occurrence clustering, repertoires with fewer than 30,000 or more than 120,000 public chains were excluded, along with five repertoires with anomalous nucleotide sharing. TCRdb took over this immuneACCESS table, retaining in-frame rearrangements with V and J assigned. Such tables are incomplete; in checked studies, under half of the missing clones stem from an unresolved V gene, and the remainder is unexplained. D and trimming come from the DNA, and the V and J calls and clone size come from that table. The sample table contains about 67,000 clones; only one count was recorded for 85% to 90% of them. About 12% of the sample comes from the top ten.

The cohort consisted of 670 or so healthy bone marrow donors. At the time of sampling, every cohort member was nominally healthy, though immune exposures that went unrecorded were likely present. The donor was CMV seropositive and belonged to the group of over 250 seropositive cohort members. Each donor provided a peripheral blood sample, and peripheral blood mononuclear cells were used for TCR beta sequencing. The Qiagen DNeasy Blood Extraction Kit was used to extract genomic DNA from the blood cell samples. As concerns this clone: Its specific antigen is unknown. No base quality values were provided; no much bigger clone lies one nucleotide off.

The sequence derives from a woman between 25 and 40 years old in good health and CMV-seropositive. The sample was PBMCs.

The CDR3 reads as follows: CASSLSSESSYNEQFF. The DNA reads TGTGCCAGCAGCTTAAGTTCGGAGAGCTCCTACAATGAGCAGTTCTTC. Recombination joined TRBV11-3 with TRBJ2-1; the D gene remains uncertain. CDR1 and CDR2, per the germline V gene, are SGHNT and YENEEA. Deletion took 2 bases off V and 0 bases off J, with a span of 11 bases between the germline ends. The CDR3 goes from the cysteine to the phenylalanine over 16 residues. CDR3 DNA is the only sequence kept; it has 48 bases, read in frame from the first base.